The 28 T cell receptor beta chains in this list originate from one sample, sequenced in a study of vaccination and CD4 T cells after COVID-19. The treatment denotes: roughly nine-day PBMC culture with coronavirus spike peptide pools or control peptides (ViraFEST assay). These TCRs are of unknown antigen specificity. An Oncomine TCR Beta short-read assay was used to sequence the DNA from cultured CD4+ T cells. MiXCR, run by TCRdb on the PCR reads, gives a single entry per CDR3 protein. The sample holds around 10,000 distinct CDR3 sequences, approximately 62% seen once. Sequencing was carried out using CD4+ T cells from blood, cultured in vitro. These TCRs come from a human donor who had recovered from COVID-19.

A few counts support this clonotype. V usage is TRBV15 and J usage is TRBJ1-5; TRBD1 agrees at 9 bases. This CDR3 contains 16 residues. CDR1 and CDR2 from the germline V gene are LNHNV and YYDKDF (reference sequence). The V gene end was trimmed by 4 bases and the J gene end by 6 bases; junction bases not matched to a gene: 10. The CDR3 DNA reads TGTGCCACCAGCAAATACAGGGGGCGCGATCGTCAGCCCCAGCATTTT. It specifies CATSKYRGRDRQPQHF.

V usage is TRBV24-1 and J usage is TRBJ2-5, with D possibly matching TRBD1 (7 bases). The V end lost 4 bases, the J end lost 5 bases, and 16 bases lay between the germline ends. The germline CDR1 and CDR2 sequences are KGHDR and SFDVKD. The CDR3 loop spans 15 amino acids. The CDR3 sequence is CATSDAEGAVETQYF. In DNA, the CDR3 is TGTGCCACCAGTGACGCGGAGGGGGCAGTGGAGACCCAGTACTTC.

This clonotype was observed once. In nucleotides, the CDR3 is TGTGCCATCATGACCTCCAATGCGGATACGCAGTATTTT. It translates to CAIMTSNADTQYF. The rearrangement links TRBV6-1 to TRBJ2-3; no clear D. V was trimmed by 10 bases and J by 6 bases, leaving 17 bases between them. This CDR3 contains 13 residues. CDR1 MNHNS and CDR2 SASEGT come from the germline V gene.

This chain joins TRBV18 and TRBJ1-2; D gene uncertain. CDR1 is KGHSH and CDR2 is LQKENI in the germline V gene. V was trimmed by 3 bases and J by 4 bases, leaving 9 bases between them. The CDR3 covers 13 residues. The chain's CDR3 is CASSPEGTYGYTF. Here the CDR3 DNA reads TGTGCCAGCTCACCGGAGGGAACCTATGGCTACACCTTC.

In its sample, this clonotype was seen a few times. The chain is built from TRBV6-1 and TRBJ2-1; D perhaps matches TRBD2 (7 bases). CDR3 length: 15 amino acids. Looked up from germline, CDR1 is MNHNS and CDR2 is SASEGT. Trimming took 7 bases from V and 9 from J, leaving 22 bases between them. CDR3 in DNA: TGTGCCAGCACCGCACGGGGGGCCAGAGGGGGTGAGCAGTTCTTC. Translating gives CASTARGARGGEQFF.

V is TRBV20-1 and J is TRBJ1-1, with 7 bases that match TRBD1. V shed 1 base and J 0 bases; nucleotides not matched to a gene: 5. Germline CDR1 is DFQATT and CDR2 is SNEGSKA (reference sequence). The CDR3 length is 15 residues. The CDR3 spells CSARVRDRLNTEAFF. In DNA, the CDR3 is TGCAGTGCTAGAGTGCGGGACAGACTGAACACTGAAGCTTTCTTT.

The gene calls are TRBV15 and TRBJ2-3; 7 bases are shared with TRBD2. There are 14 residues in the CDR3. Per the germline V gene, CDR1 is LNHNV and CDR2 is YYDKDF (reference sequence). Germline trimming cut 2 bases from V and 1 base from J; bases unmatched to any gene: 0. CDR3 in amino acids: CATSRLAGTDTQYF. CDR3 nucleotides: TGTGCCACCAGCAGACTAGCGGGCACAGATACGCAGTATTTT.

V and J are TRBV7-2 and TRBJ2-5; 8 nucleotides align to TRBD2. The CDR3 runs 17 residues. Losses at the gene ends were 7 bases for V and 4 bases for J; bases not matched to a gene: 17. Germline V gene data show CDR1 as SGHTA and CDR2 as FQGNSA. This CDR3 reads CASTTNRGHRGGETQYF. The CDR3, as DNA: TGTGCCAGCACCACCAACCGGGGCCACCGGGGGGGAGAGACCCAGTACTTC. The variable domain in full, completed from reference TRBV7-2 and TRBJ2-5, reads GAGVSQSPSNKVTEKGKDVELRCDPISGHTALYWYRQSLGQGLEFLIYFQGNSAPDKSGLPSDRFSAERTGGSVSTLTIQRTQQEDSAVYLCASTTNRGHRGGETQYFGPGTRLLVL.

This chain links TRBV11-1 with TRBJ2-3, with TRBD2 matching 11 bases. CDR1 and CDR2 from the germline V gene are SGHAT and FQDESV (reference sequence). V lost 10 bases to trimming and J lost 1 base; unmatched junction nucleotides: 10. The CDR3 has 16 amino acids. CDR3 sequence: CATTSGGRFGTDTQYF. DNA for the CDR3: TGTGCCACCACTAGCGGGGGCCGGTTTGGCACAGATACGCAGTATTTT.

The CDR3 protein is CATSIGDMNTEAFF. The CDR3 coding sequence is TGTGCCACCAGCATAGGCGATATGAACACTGAAGCTTTCTTT. This chain links TRBV15 with TRBJ1-1; D is undetermined. Trimming removed 4 bases from V and 0 bases from J, with 9 bases in between. The CDR3 spans 14 residues. Germline CDR1 reads LNHNV; CDR2 reads YYDKDF (reference sequence).

The chain is built from TRBV6-2 or TRBV6-3 and TRBJ1-2; D is undetermined. CDR1 MNHEY and CDR2 SVGEGT come from the germline V gene. The V and J ends lost 7 bases and 4 bases respectively, with 10 bases between them. CDR3 size: 12 residues. CDR3 protein: CASNDRFYGYTF. CDR3 in DNA: TGTGCCAGCAATGATCGGTTCTATGGCTACACCTTC.

The chain recombines TRBV7-2 with TRBJ1-6; no clear D gene. The CDR3 consists of 17 residues. The germline V gene encodes CDR1 SGHTA and CDR2 FQGNSA. V dropped 4 bases and J dropped 4 bases, with 17 bases sitting between them. The CDR3 nucleotides are TGTGCCAGCAGCTCCCCCGAGGGTCAGACTTATAATTCACCCCTCCACTTT. The encoded protein is CASSSPEGQTYNSPLHF.

The CDR3: CSAEDRGRDYGYTF. In nucleotides, the CDR3 is TGCAGTGCAGAAGACAGGGGGCGCGACTATGGCTACACCTTC. The chain links TRBV20-1 to TRBJ1-2; 10 positions match TRBD1. Germline V CDR1 and CDR2: DFQATT, SNEGSKA (reference sequence). After removal of 6 bases from V and 3 bases from J, the junction contained 7 bases not matched to a gene. The CDR3 runs to 14 residues.

The chain employs TRBV7-9 and TRBJ1-6, with D perhaps matching TRBD1 (5 bases). Trimming cost V 2 bases and J 5 bases, with 22 bases left between them. This CDR3 contains 19 residues. Germline V gives CDR1 SEHNR, CDR2 FQNEAQ (reference sequence). The CDR3 DNA follows: TGTGCCAGCAGCTTATTAGGAAATTCGAGGGGCCCGAATAATTCACCCCTCCACTTT. Amino acids: CASSLLGNSRGPNNSPLHF.

The chain couples TRBV10-3 to TRBJ1-1; D is unresolved. This CDR3 has 14 residues. Looked up from germline, CDR1 is ENHRY and CDR2 is SYGVKD. V lost 6 bases to trimming and J lost 1 base, with 12 bases between them. CDR3 DNA sequence: TGTGCCATCAGGAGAGCTGACGAGAACACTGAAGCTTTCTTT. This codes for CAIRRADENTEAFF.

Worth noting for this clonotype: This CDR3 fails to terminate in the conserved phenylalanine or tryptophan, so it likely reflects a read error. This rearrangement joins TRBV10-1 to TRBJ2-5, with D possibly TRBD1 on 6 matching bases. Germline V CDR1 and CDR2: WNHNN, SYGVQD (reference sequence). V was pared by 4 bases and J by 1 base, with 7 bases between. This CDR3 contains 13 residues. The CDR3 sequence: CASSGTVQETQYY. The DNA of the CDR3 is TGCGCCAGCAGTGGGACAGTCCAAGAGACCCAGTACTAC.

The chain is built from TRBV5-1 and TRBJ1-5; 12 nucleotides align to TRBD1. The CDR3 is 18 residues long. V lost 3 bases, J lost 2 bases, and 9 bases stayed unmatched. Germline CDR1 is SGHRS and CDR2 is YFSETQ. The CDR3 region is CASSSGTGGAFGNQPQHF. CDR3 nucleotides: TGCGCCAGCAGCTCGGGGACAGGGGGCGCGTTTGGCAATCAGCCCCAGCATTTT.

This chain joins TRBV24-1 and TRBJ2-3, with 10 nucleotides matching TRBD2. The trim removed 3 bases at V and 4 bases at J, leaving 3 bases unmatched. The CDR3 extends over 15 amino acids. Germline V gene sequence: CDR1 KGHDR, CDR2 SFDVKD. The CDR3 DNA reads as TGTGCCACCAGTGATCTTAGCGGGGGGTCAGATACGCAGTATTTT. Translated: CATSDLSGGSDTQYF.

V is TRBV5-1 and J is TRBJ1-3; 8 bases map to TRBD1. Trimming cost V 6 bases and J 9 bases; bases outside gene matches: 11. Looked up from germline, CDR1 is SGHRS and CDR2 is YFSETQ. The CDR3 sequence is 14 residues long. The CDR3 spells CASTAAQGGGTIYF. Here the CDR3 DNA reads TGCGCCAGCACGGCCGCACAGGGGGGCGGCACCATATATTTT.

This clonotype was counted between two and nine times. This chain connects TRBV12-3 or TRBV12-4 to TRBJ1-6; D gene ambiguous. V lost 3 bases, J lost 12 bases, and 15 bases lay in between. The CDR3 sequence is 14 residues long. This CDR3 is CASSFSGSLGPLHF. The CDR3 DNA reads TGTGCCAGCAGTTTTTCGGGGAGCCTTGGACCCCTCCACTTT.

The rearrangement joins TRBV7-6 to TRBJ2-3, with a possible D match to TRBD1 (6 bases). V lost 7 bases, J lost 0 bases, and 8 bases lay in between. CDR3 length: 13 residues. Germline V gene sequence: CDR1 SGHVS, CDR2 FNYEAQ. The CDR3 protein is CASKGVSTDTQYF. For the CDR3, the DNA is TGTGCCAGCAAGGGGGTTAGCACAGATACGCAGTATTTT.

The chain employs TRBV12-3 or TRBV12-4 and TRBJ2-3, with unresolved D. The CDR3 has 12 amino acids. Trimming shortened V by 6 bases and J by 4 bases, and 8 bases separated the two germline ends. The CDR3 DNA follows: TGTGCCAGCAGCCTGAGCCCAGATACGCAGTATTTT. It codes for CASSLSPDTQYF.

The chain has TRBV12-3 or TRBV12-4 and TRBJ1-2; D is perhaps TRBD1 (6 bases). CDR3 length: 16 residues. The V gene lost 5 bases and the J gene lost 7 bases, with 23 bases spanning the gap. The CDR3 region is CASSLTPAGEGGGYTF. CDR3 in DNA: TGTGCCAGCAGTCTTACCCCCGCCGGCGAAGGGGGTGGCTACACCTTC.

The chain uses TRBV19 and TRBJ2-2; D tentatively fits TRBD1 or TRBD2 (5 bases each). V lost 6 bases and J 0 bases, leaving 11 bases between the germline ends. Germline loops: CDR1 LNHDA, CDR2 SQIVND (reference sequence). CDR3 length: 15 amino acids. DNA for the CDR3: TGTGCCAGTAGACCACGGGACGCGAACACCGGGGAGCTGTTTTTT. Amino acid sequence: CASRPRDANTGELFF. The full variable domain, in which reference TRBV19 and TRBJ2-2 provide the parts outside the CDR3, is DGGITQSPKYLFRKEGQNVTLSCEQNLNHDAMYWYRQDPGQGLRLIYYSQIVNDFQKGDIAEGYSVSREKKESFPLTVTSAQKNPTAFYLCASRPRDANTGELFFGEGSRLTVL.

The chain recombines TRBV12-3 or TRBV12-4 with TRBJ2-7; the D gene is possibly TRBD1 (5 bases). Trimming stripped 5 bases from V and 6 bases from J, with 17 bases between. This CDR3 has 14 residues. The CDR3 DNA sequence: TGTGCCAGCAGTATAGGTTTGGGTAGGGGCGAGCAGTACTTC. The encoded protein is CASSIGLGRGEQYF.

V gene TRBV19 combines with J gene TRBJ2-5; D is tentatively TRBD1 or TRBD2 (5 bases each). CDR3 length: 16 amino acids. Germline lookup yields CDR1 LNHDA and CDR2 SQIVND (reference sequence). Trimming cost V 4 bases and J 5 bases, with 20 bases left between them. CDR3 residues: CASSNRFRDPGETQYF. The CDR3 nucleotides read TGTGCCAGTAGTAACCGCTTCCGGGACCCTGGGGAGACCCAGTACTTC. Full variable domain (outside the CDR3, taken from reference TRBV19 and TRBJ2-5): DGGITQSPKYLFRKEGQNVTLSCEQNLNHDAMYWYRQDPGQGLRLIYYSQIVNDFQKGDIAEGYSVSREKKESFPLTVTSAQKNPTAFYLCASSNRFRDPGETQYFGPGTRLLVL.

The rearrangement joins TRBV5-1 to TRBJ1-5; unclear D gene. Germline V gene sequence: CDR1 SGHRS, CDR2 YFSETQ. The CDR3 sequence is 12 residues long. Trimming took 0 bases from V and 8 from J, leaving 6 bases between them. The CDR3 nucleotides read TGCGCCAGCAGCTTGGATAGAGAGCCCCAGCATTTT. Its translation is CASSLDREPQHF.

This clonotype was detected only once. This sequence joins TRBV6-1 and TRBJ2-4; maybe TRBD1 (6 bases). Trimming took 4 bases from V and 2 from J, leaving 9 bases between them. This CDR3 is 14 amino acids long. Germline V lookup: CDR1 MNHNS, CDR2 SASEGT. CDR3 nucleotide sequence: TGTGCCAGCAGTGTTGGGGACACCAAAAACATTCAGTACTTC. Amino acid sequence: CASSVGDTKNIQYF.